A single sample gave rise to the 7 T cell receptor beta chains below, sequenced in a study of cytomegalovirus exposure and HLA in healthy donors. 13 Jbeta primers and 60 Vbeta primers were used for the PCR. Some clones are missing from TCRdb's copy, which holds only in-frame ones; the method was immunoSEQ multiplex PCR. The sample records about 190,000 clones, roughly 80% being singletons. The sequenced sample was PBMCs. These receptors were collected from a man aged 40-50 years in good health and CMV-seropositive.

The chain carries TRBV13 and TRBJ1-3, with 7 bases fitting TRBD1. Germline trimming cut 5 bases from V and 2 bases from J; bases unmatched to any gene: 9. Germline CDR1 PRHDT, CDR2 FYEKMQ (reference sequence). CDR3 size: 16 residues. CDR3 sequence reads: CASSPPETGTGNTIYF. CDR3 nucleotides: TGTGCCAGCAGCCCCCCAGAGACAGGGACTGGAAACACCATATATTTT.

In this sample, this clone turned up a few times. This chain connects TRBV9 to TRBJ1-4; a possible D gene is TRBD1 (6 bases). From germline, CDR1 is SGDLS and CDR2 YYNGEE. The V end lost 7 bases, the J end lost 4 bases, and 20 bases lay between the germline ends. There are 16 residues in the CDR3. The CDR3 DNA is TGTGCCAGCGGCCTCGGAGGTAGGGGGAGTAATGAAAAACTGTTTTTT. Translating it yields CASGLGGRGSNEKLFF.

This chain connects TRBV11-3 to TRBJ2-5; 11 bases match TRBD2. The V gene's germline CDR1 is SGHNT and CDR2 YENEEA. V shed 1 base, J shed 5 bases, and the junction held 9 bases outside the gene matches. CDR3 length equals 17 residues. The CDR3 coding sequence is TGTGCCAGCAGCTTAGGGCTAGCGGGGGGCCGTGCCGAGACCCAGTACTTC. Its protein product is CASSLGLAGGRAETQYF.

The chain couples TRBV15 to TRBJ1-4; weak D call: TRBD1 (6 bases). Germline V gene sequence: CDR1 LNHNV, CDR2 YYDKDF (reference sequence). The CDR3 is 15 amino acids. The V gene lost 0 bases and the J gene lost 5 bases, with 10 bases spanning the gap. The CDR3 DNA sequence: TGTGCCACCAGCAGAGACACGGGGGGCAATGAAAAACTGTTTTTT. Its translation is CATSRDTGGNEKLFF.

This chain connects TRBV11-2 to TRBJ2-3, with 8 bases identical to TRBD2. The CDR3 has 14 amino acids. The J segment lost 2 bases and the V segment lost 5 bases, leaving 3 bases of the junction unmatched. Germline-derived CDR1 and CDR2 are SGHAT and FQNNGV. CDR3 amino acids: CASSRGLDTDTQYF. In DNA form, the CDR3 reads TGTGCCAGCAGCAGGGGACTAGACACAGATACGCAGTATTTT.

The V gene is TRBV19, the J gene TRBJ1-2; D gene uncertain. Germline V CDR1 and CDR2: LNHDA, SQIVND (reference sequence). CDR3 size: 12 residues. The V end was cut by 6 bases, the J end by 5 bases, with 10 bases between. The CDR3 here is CASRTGLYGYTF. CDR3 nucleotide sequence: TGTGCCAGTAGGACGGGGTTATATGGCTACACCTTC.

The chain joins TRBV27 to TRBJ2-1; the match to TRBD1 covers 7 bases. CDR3 length: 14 residues. The junction had 5 bases not matched to a gene; V was cut back by 3 bases and J by 6 bases. Germline V lookup: CDR1 MNHEY, CDR2 SMNVEV (reference sequence). CDR3 DNA sequence: TGTGCCAGCAGTTTCCGCAGACAGGGCAATGAGCAGTTCTTC. It is translated as CASSFRRQGNEQFF.